The present entry profiles one TCR beta chain with its context. This specimen belongs to a study of shared clonotypes between healthy human individuals. Cells designated naive CD8 were CD45RO-negative and were positively selected for CCR7, with terminally differentiated effector memory CD45RA+ cells excluded. Participating donors were healthy, HIV-negative adults free of recent acute infections or vaccinations. The protocol was immunoSEQ multiplex PCR, while the TCRdb copy is restricted to in-frame clones and leaves out a portion. The top ten clones hold 1.2% of a sample with roughly 2,000,000 clones, 85% to 95% of them seen once. The germline gives CDR1 SNHLY, CDR2 FYNNEI. Trimming at V came to 7 bases and at J to 4 bases, leaving 8 bases not matched to a gene. The CDR3 spans 16 residues.

The rearrangement joins TRBV2 to TRBJ2-6, with 9 bases lining up with TRBD1. The TCR was taken from a man between 18 and 35 years old in good health. The sequenced sample consisted of naive CD8+ T cells sorted from blood. CDR3: CASTWGQGYGANVLTF. DNA of the CDR3: TGTGCCAGCACTTGGGGACAGGGTTACGGGGCCAACGTCCTGACTTTC.